The 27 T cell receptor beta chains below come from one sample, sequenced in a study of cytomegalovirus exposure and HLA in healthy donors. The data were produced by immunoSEQ multiplex PCR, yet TCRdb's version contains in-frame clones alone and is incomplete. The data show 35,000 to 50,000 clones, around nine tenths seen once. The sequenced material came from PBMCs. The receptor set was obtained from a man between 18 and 35 years old in good health and CMV-seronegative.

The chain uses TRBV23-1 and TRBJ1-3; TRBD1 might be the D (5 bases). TRBV23-1 is noted as an ORF with a role that remains uncertain. The CDR3 is 17 residues long. The ends were cut back, 0 bases at V and 0 bases at J, with 12 bases in the middle. In nucleotides, the CDR3 is TGCGCCAGCAGTCAATCTCAAGGGACTTTCTCTGGAAACACCATATATTTT. Translated: CASSQSQGTFSGNTIYF.

The genes are TRBV21-1 and TRBJ1-1. TRBV21-1 counts as a pseudogene. The CDR3 loop spans 14 amino acids. The CDR3 DNA reads as TGTGCCAGCACCGGGCGGGCGCCGAGGACTGAAGCTTTCTTT. As protein: CASTGRAPRTEAFF.

V and J are TRBV5-4 and TRBJ2-7, with a possible D match to TRBD1 (6 bases). This CDR3 spans 12 amino acids. Germline V gives CDR1 SGHNT, CDR2 YYREEE (reference sequence). Trimming took 10 bases from V and 2 from J, leaving 13 bases between them. CDR3 region: CAASQGAYEQYF. The CDR3 DNA reads TGTGCCGCCTCACAGGGAGCCTACGAGCAGTACTTC.

The chain carries TRBV6-1 and TRBJ2-7; tentatively, D is TRBD1 (5 bases). The germline V gene has CDR1 MNHNS and CDR2 SASEGT. The CDR3 extends over 14 amino acids. The V and J ends lost 7 bases and 5 bases respectively, with 18 bases between them. Here the CDR3 DNA reads TGTGCCAGCAATAAGAATTTGGGGCCCAACGAGCAGTACTTC. Translation gives CASNKNLGPNEQYF.

This clone was recorded once. This sequence joins TRBV4-3 and TRBJ2-7; the match to TRBD1 covers 9 bases. This CDR3 comprises 15 residues. Germline lookup yields CDR1 LGHNA and CDR2 YSLEER. V gave up 2 bases and J gave up 1 base; unmatched junction bases: 3. The CDR3 is CASSQNRGLSYEQYF. CDR3 DNA: TGCGCCAGCAGCCAAAACAGGGGGCTATCCTACGAGCAGTACTTC.

This CDR3 is CASSAFDRGRISGNTIYF. CDR3 sequence (DNA): TGTGCCAGCAGCGCCTTCGACAGGGGAAGGATTTCTGGAAACACCATATATTTT. The V call is TRBV9, the J call TRBJ1-3; 8 positions match TRBD1. CDR3 length equals 18 residues. V trimming: 3 bases; J trimming: 1 base; junction bases outside the gene matches: 12. CDR1 SGDLS and CDR2 YYNGEE come from the germline V gene. Together with reference TRBV9 and TRBJ1-3, the CDR3 gives the full variable domain: DSGVTQTPKHLITATGQRVTLRCSPRSGDLSVYWYQQSLDQGLQFLIQYYNGEERAKGNILERFSAQQFPDLHSELNLSSLELGDSALYFCASSAFDRGRISGNTIYFGEGSWLTVV.

V and J are TRBV7-3 and TRBJ2-7, with TRBD2 as a possible D gene (6 bases). From germline, CDR1 is SGHTA and CDR2 FQGTGA. V lost 5 bases and J 5 bases, leaving 19 bases between the germline ends. CDR3 length: 15 amino acids. Here the CDR3 reads CASSPNGRGSDEQYF. The DNA of the CDR3 is TGTGCCAGCAGCCCCAACGGGCGGGGTTCCGACGAGCAGTACTTC.

This clone was seen only once. V and J are TRBV2 and TRBJ1-5; D unclear. The germline V and J ends were trimmed by 4 bases and 11 bases, with 15 bases remaining between them. This CDR3 region has 13 residues. Germline-derived CDR1 and CDR2 are SNHLY and FYNNEI. The CDR3 here is CASSAGNTRAQHF. CDR3 coding DNA: TGTGCCAGCAGTGCCGGGAATACGAGGGCCCAGCATTTT.

This rearrangement joins TRBV2 to TRBJ2-3, with 8 nucleotides matching TRBD2. Germline-derived CDR1 and CDR2 are SNHLY and FYNNEI. This CDR3 comprises 14 residues. V gave up 10 bases and J gave up 5 bases; unmatched junction bases: 11. The DNA for the CDR3 is TGTGCCAAAGAACGGGAGGGCCGAGAAGATACGCAGTATTTT. It translates to CAKEREGREDTQYF.

This chain links TRBV5-4 with TRBJ1-1; possible D gene TRBD1, 5 bases. CDR1 and CDR2 from the germline V gene are SGHNT and YYREEE (reference sequence). The CDR3 extends over 13 amino acids. Between the trimmed V and J ends, which lost 5 bases and 1 base, there was a span of 9 bases. The CDR3 spells CASRTEANTEAFF. The CDR3 coding sequence is TGTGCCAGCAGGACAGAAGCGAACACTGAAGCTTTCTTT. The full variable domain, rest sourced from reference TRBV5-4 and TRBJ1-1, is ETGVTQSPTHLIKTRGQQVTLRCSSQSGHNTVSWYQQALGQGPQFIFQYYREEENGRGNFPPRFSGLQFPNYSSELNVNALELDDSALYLCASRTEANTEAFFGQGTRLTVV.

The chain's CDR3 is CSAKGQANSYEQYF. CDR3 DNA: TGCAGTGCTAAAGGTCAGGCAAACTCCTACGAGCAGTACTTC. This chain connects TRBV29-1 to TRBJ2-7; no reliable D call. This CDR3 has 14 amino acids. The germline CDR1 and CDR2 sequences are SQVTM and ANQGSEA.

This clone was counted a single time. The chain uses TRBV6-1 and TRBJ2-7; 8 positions match TRBD1. Germline V gene lookup returns CDR1 MNHNS and CDR2 SASEGT. This CDR3 has 14 amino acids. The trim removed 7 bases at V and 4 bases at J, leaving 9 bases unmatched. CDR3 bases: TGTGCCAGCATACTCCAGGGGGCGCGGTACGAGCAGTACTTC. This sequence encodes CASILQGARYEQYF.

V gene TRBV5-4 combines with J gene TRBJ2-3; D is ambiguous. Germline V lookup: CDR1 SGHNT, CDR2 YYREEE (reference sequence). Deletions cut 2 bases from V and 4 bases from J, with 17 bases between. The CDR3 spans 16 residues. CDR3 region: CASSFPTLVGSDTQYF. As DNA, the CDR3 is TGTGCCAGCAGCTTTCCGACGCTAGTCGGCTCAGATACGCAGTATTTT.

The gene calls are TRBV6-5 and TRBJ2-5; TRBD2 is a possible D gene (6 bases). Trimming took off 5 bases at V and 4 bases at J, with 8 bases between the two ends. CDR1 and CDR2 from the germline V gene are MNHEY and SVGAGI. CDR3 length equals 12 residues. The CDR3 region is CASSSGRETQYF. The CDR3 DNA is TGTGCCAGCAGTAGCGGGCGAGAGACCCAGTACTTC.

The chain links TRBV6-1 to TRBJ1-2; no reliable D call. The CDR3 covers 12 residues. Germline loops: CDR1 MNHNS, CDR2 SASEGT. The V gene lost 6 bases and the J gene lost 8 bases, with 13 bases spanning the gap. The CDR3: CASRPGSEGYTF. CDR3 DNA sequence: TGTGCCAGCAGGCCGGGGAGTGAGGGCTACACCTTC.

This chain connects TRBV5-5 to TRBJ1-1; TRBD1 might be the D (6 bases). Trimming pared 5 bases from V and 0 bases from J, leaving 14 bases between. The CDR3 is 15 residues long. The germline V gene encodes CDR1 SGHKS and CDR2 YYEKEE (reference sequence). Written as DNA, the CDR3 is TGTGCCAGCAGTACAGGACAGCTAATGAACACTGAAGCTTTCTTT. It translates to CASSTGQLMNTEAFF.

Here the CDR3 reads CASRSGTGIDNNEQFF. CDR3 DNA sequence: TGCGCCAGCAGGTCCGGGACAGGGATCGATAACAATGAGCAGTTCTTC. V usage is TRBV5-1 and J usage is TRBJ2-1, with 9 bases matching TRBD1. The CDR3 spans 16 residues. CDR1 and CDR2 from the germline V gene are SGHRS and YFSETQ. Trimming took 5 bases from V and 5 from J; bases not matched to a gene: 11.

V and J are TRBV6-1 and TRBJ1-4; D gene uncertain. The CDR3 extends over 14 amino acids. V was cut by 3 bases and J by 1 base, with 6 bases left in between. CDR1 MNHNS and CDR2 SASEGT come from the germline V gene. DNA of the CDR3: TGTGCCAGCAGTGACGTCAGAACTAATGAAAAACTGTTTTTT. Encoded protein: CASSDVRTNEKLFF.

The J gene is TRBJ1-2, the V gene TRBV28; no reliable D call. CDR3 size: 13 residues. Germline values: CDR1 MDHEN, CDR2 SYDVKM. V was pared by 5 bases and J by 5 bases, with 12 bases between. CDR3 sequence reads: CASSPISDYGYTF. The DNA of the CDR3 is TGTGCCAGCAGTCCAATCAGTGATTATGGCTACACCTTC.

The sample holds a few counts of this clone. This sequence joins TRBV19 and TRBJ2-7; tentative D call: TRBD2 (5 bases). The length of the CDR3 is 12 residues. Trimming removed 1 base at V and 5 bases at J, with 6 bases between. Germline V gene data show CDR1 as LNHDA and CDR2 as SQIVND (reference sequence). The CDR3 here is CASSIAGNEQYF. CDR3 DNA: TGTGCCAGTAGTATAGCGGGAAACGAGCAGTACTTC.

The CDR3 DNA sequence: TGTGCCAGCAGGGAGGGACAGGGGGCGACCTACGAGCAGTACTTC. Its protein product is CASREGQGATYEQYF. This rearrangement joins TRBV6-1 to TRBJ2-7, with 12 nucleotides matching TRBD1. J was trimmed by 2 bases and V by 6 bases; bases with no gene match: 5. Germline values: CDR1 MNHNS, CDR2 SASEGT. This CDR3 is built from 15 residues.

The chain joins TRBV7-3 to TRBJ2-7, with TRBD1 matching over 10 bases. The V and J ends lost 5 bases and 2 bases, in that order; junction bases with no gene match: 6. This CDR3 comprises 15 residues. The germline gives CDR1 SGHTA, CDR2 FQGTGA. The CDR3 protein is CASSAAGTGAYEQYF. The DNA of the CDR3 is TGTGCCAGCAGCGCAGCCGGGACAGGGGCCTACGAGCAGTACTTC.

The CDR3 loop reads CASSLSGAYEQYF. The CDR3 nucleotides read TGCGCCAGCAGCTTGTCAGGGGCCTACGAGCAGTACTTC. The chain recombines TRBV5-1 with TRBJ2-7, with a tentative D call TRBD1 (6 bases). V shed 1 base and J shed 2 bases, with 7 bases lying between them. Looked up from germline, CDR1 is SGHRS and CDR2 is YFSETQ. The CDR3 is 13 residues long.

This clone is classed as medium-sized (0.01 to 0.1%). V and J are TRBV27 and TRBJ2-7; 8 nucleotides line up with TRBD1. The trim removed 6 bases at V and 5 bases at J, leaving 6 bases unmatched. CDR1 MNHEY and CDR2 SMNVEV come from the germline V gene (reference sequence). The length of the CDR3 is 13 residues. The CDR3 DNA reads TGTGCCAGCAGGACAGGGGCCACCAACGAGCAGTACTTC. Its protein product is CASRTGATNEQYF.

In its sample, this clone was seen a few times. The V call is TRBV5-5, the J call TRBJ1-1, with D hard to call. The germline CDR1 and CDR2 sequences are SGHKS and YYEKEE (reference sequence). Trimming took off 2 bases at V and 1 base at J, with 6 bases between the two ends. The CDR3 has 13 residues. For the CDR3, the DNA is TGTGCCAGCAGCTTTAACGGGAACACTGAAGCTTTCTTT. Translated: CASSFNGNTEAFF.

The chain links TRBV18 to TRBJ1-5; D unclear. This CDR3 spans 13 amino acids. Germline V gene lookup returns CDR1 KGHSH and CDR2 LQKENI. V was shortened by 3 bases and J by 1 base, with 4 bases between the two germline ends. CDR3 loop: CASSPESNQPQHF. CDR3 bases: TGTGCCAGCTCACCGGAGAGCAATCAGCCCCAGCATTTT.

Remarks on this clone: Mismatch with germline at one junction end may stem from a read error. The sample contains more than one DNA sequence encoding this CDR3. CDR3 DNA: TGTGCCAGCAGCTACTCCGCCCCGGGATATGAGCAGTTCTTC. Its translation: CASSYSAPGYEQFF. The chain employs TRBV6-5 and TRBJ2-1, with D possibly matching TRBD2 (5 bases). This CDR3 is built from 14 residues. CDR1 is MNHEY, CDR2 SVGAGI, per germline.